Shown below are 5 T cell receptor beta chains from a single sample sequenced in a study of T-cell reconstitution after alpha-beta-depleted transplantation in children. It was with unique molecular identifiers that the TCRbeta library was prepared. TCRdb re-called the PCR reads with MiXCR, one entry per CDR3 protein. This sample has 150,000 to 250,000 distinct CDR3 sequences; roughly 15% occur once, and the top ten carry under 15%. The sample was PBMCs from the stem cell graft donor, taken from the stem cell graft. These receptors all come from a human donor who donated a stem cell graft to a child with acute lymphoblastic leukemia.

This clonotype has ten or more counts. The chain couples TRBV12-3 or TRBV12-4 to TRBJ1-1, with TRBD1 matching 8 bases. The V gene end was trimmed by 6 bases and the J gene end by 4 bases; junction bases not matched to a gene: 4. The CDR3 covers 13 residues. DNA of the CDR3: TGTGCCAGCAGGACAGGGGATGGCACTGAAGCTTTCTTT. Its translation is CASRTGDGTEAFF.

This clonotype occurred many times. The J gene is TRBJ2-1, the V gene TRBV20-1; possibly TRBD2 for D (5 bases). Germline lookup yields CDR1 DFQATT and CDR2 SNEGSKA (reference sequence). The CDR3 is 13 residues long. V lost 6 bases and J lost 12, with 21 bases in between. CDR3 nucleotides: TGCAGTGCAGCCAAAAGCGGCCCACGAGGGCAGTTCTTC. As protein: CSAAKSGPRGQFF.

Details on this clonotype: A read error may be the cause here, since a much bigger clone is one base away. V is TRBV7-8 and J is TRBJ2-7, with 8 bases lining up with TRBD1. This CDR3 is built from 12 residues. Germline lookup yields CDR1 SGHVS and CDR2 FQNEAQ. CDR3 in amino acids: CTSRGQGREQYF. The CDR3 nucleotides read TGTACCAGCAGAGGACAGGGTCGCGAGCAGTACTTC.

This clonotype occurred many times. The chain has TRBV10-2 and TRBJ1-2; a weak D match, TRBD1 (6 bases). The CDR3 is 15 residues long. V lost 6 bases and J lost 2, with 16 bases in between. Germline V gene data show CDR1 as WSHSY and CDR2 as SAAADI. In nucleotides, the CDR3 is TGCGCCAGCAGCCCCGGTGGCAGGGGCAACTATGGCTACACCTTC. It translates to CASSPGGRGNYGYTF.

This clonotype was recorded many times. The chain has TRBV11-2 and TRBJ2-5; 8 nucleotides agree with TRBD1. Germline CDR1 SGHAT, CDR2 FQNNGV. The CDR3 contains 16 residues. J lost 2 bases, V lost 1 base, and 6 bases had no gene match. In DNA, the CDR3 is TGTGCCAGCAGCTTAGCCACACAGGGGGGACAAGAGACCCAGTACTTC. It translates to CASSLATQGGQETQYF.